The 14 T cell receptor beta chains presented below share a single source sample, sequenced in a study of human T cells and chemical hapten exposure. Using its own MiXCR run on the RACE reads, TCRdb lists one record per CDR3 protein. The sample lists about 200,000 distinct CDR3 sequences; approximately 26% were seen once. Time point in this sample: patch test 3, about 24 weeks after DPC sensitization. As to treatment: therapeutic diphenylcyclopropenone sensitization with weekly scalp DPC. The source was whole blood, collected in connection with sensitization to the hapten diphenylcyclopropenone (DPC). These receptors were collected from a woman in her 40s with alopecia areata. Some clones in this sample may be carry-over from other donors' samples.

V is TRBV11-2 and J is TRBJ2-3, with D perhaps being TRBD1 or TRBD2 (6 bases each). CDR1 SGHAT and CDR2 FQNNGV come from the germline V gene. The CDR3 consists of 16 residues. The V gene lost 3 bases and the J gene lost 0 bases, with 13 bases spanning the gap. The DNA for the CDR3 is TGTGCCAGCAGCTTGGCAGGGGCGGGAAGCACAGATACGCAGTATTTT. Its protein is CASSLAGAGSTDTQYF.

This clonotype was seen a single time. J is TRBJ1-1 and V is TRBV7-2; 8 nucleotides agree with TRBD1. The CDR3 consists of 15 residues. CDR1 is SGHTA and CDR2 is FQGNSA in the germline V gene. Unmatched junction bases numbered 6, after V lost 1 base and J lost 5 bases. CDR3 DNA: TGTGCCAGCAGCTTAGTAGGGACAGGCTATACTGAAGCTTTCTTT. Protein sequence: CASSLVGTGYTEAFF.

The V and J genes are TRBV7-6 and TRBJ1-1; the D gene is possibly TRBD1 (6 bases). Deletions cut 7 bases from V and 4 bases from J, with 22 bases between. In germline, CDR1 is SGHVS, CDR2 FNYEAQ. The CDR3 consists of 16 residues. CDR3 sequence reads: CASTPRGGTRTTEAFF. The CDR3, as DNA: TGTGCCAGCACCCCAAGGGGGGGGACAAGGACCACTGAAGCTTTCTTT.

A few counts support this clonotype. This chain joins TRBV28 and TRBJ1-5; possibly TRBD1 for D (5 bases). The CDR3 spans 15 residues. CDR1 and CDR2 from the germline V gene are MDHEN and SYDVKM. The V gene lost 8 bases and the J gene lost 7 bases, with 21 bases spanning the gap. The CDR3: CASHLSISGGQPQHF. The CDR3 DNA follows: TGTGCCAGCCACTTGTCCATCTCGGGGGGACAGCCCCAGCATTTT.

This clonotype was seen repeatedly, ten times or more. This chain links TRBV29-1 with TRBJ2-1; possible D gene TRBD1, 5 bases. V dropped 0 bases and J dropped 7 bases, with 10 bases sitting between them. In germline, CDR1 is SQVTM, CDR2 ANQGSEA. This CDR3 has 13 residues. This CDR3 is CSVEDGRGNEQFF. Here the CDR3 DNA reads TGCAGCGTTGAAGATGGAAGGGGAAATGAGCAGTTCTTC.

This chain joins TRBV11-2 and TRBJ2-1, with D perhaps assigned TRBD1 or TRBD2 (6 bases each). V was trimmed by 5 bases and J by 3 bases, leaving 29 bases between them. The CDR3 runs to 20 residues. CDR1 SGHAT and CDR2 FQNNGV come from the germline V gene. CDR3 protein: CASSPLPGAHLIAVYNEQFF. CDR3 coding DNA: TGTGCCAGCAGCCCTCTGCCAGGGGCGCATTTGATAGCGGTCTACAATGAGCAGTTCTTC.

This clonotype was counted ten times or more. The gene calls are TRBV7-9 and TRBJ2-2, with no clear D. Trimming took 5 bases from V and 0 from J, leaving 7 bases between them. This CDR3 is 14 amino acids long. Germline V lookup: CDR1 SEHNR, CDR2 FQNEAQ (reference sequence). CDR3: CASSLRSNTGELFF. CDR3 sequence (DNA): TGTGCCAGCAGCCTGCGATCGAACACCGGGGAGCTGTTTTTT.

The rearrangement joins TRBV12-3 or TRBV12-4 to TRBJ1-2; TRBD1 aligns across 8 bases. The V segment lost 6 bases and the J segment 7 bases; nucleotides outside the gene matches: 10. There are 14 residues in the CDR3. The CDR3 DNA reads TGTGCCAGCAGCCCCAGGACAGGGAAGGCTGGCTACACCTTC. The encoded protein is CASSPRTGKAGYTF.

This clonotype has just a few counts. The chain combines TRBV2 with TRBJ2-2, with D uncertain. From germline, CDR1 is SNHLY and CDR2 FYNNEI. This CDR3 contains 14 residues. Between the trimmed V and J ends, which lost 7 bases and 4 bases, there was a span of 13 bases. CDR3 residues: CASNLGPGTGELFF. Written as DNA, the CDR3 is TGTGCCAGCAATTTAGGGCCAGGCACCGGGGAGCTGTTTTTT.

This clonotype appeared a few times. This CDR3 reads CASRGTSGNDEQFF. CDR3 coding DNA: TGTGCCAGCAGGGGGACTAGCGGGAACGATGAGCAGTTCTTC. The genes are TRBV2 and TRBJ2-1; 13 nucleotides line up with TRBD2. The CDR3 runs 14 residues. V lost 6 bases and J lost 8; bases outside the gene matches: 4. CDR1 is SNHLY and CDR2 is FYNNEI in the germline V gene.

The chain has TRBV6-2 or TRBV6-3 and TRBJ2-1; D gene unclear. The CDR3 loop spans 12 amino acids. Germline CDR1 is MNHEY and CDR2 is SVGEGT. Trimming left V 0 bases short and J 8 bases short, with 5 bases between. The CDR3 is CASSYSLHEQFF. CDR3 in DNA: TGTGCCAGCAGTTACTCTTTACATGAGCAGTTCTTC.

The rearrangement uses TRBV2 and TRBJ2-1; D gene uncertain. The ends were cut back, 7 bases at V and 0 bases at J, with 7 bases in the middle. CDR3 length equals 13 residues. Per the germline V gene, CDR1 is SNHLY and CDR2 is FYNNEI. The CDR3 sequence is CASNRDSYNEQFF. The DNA for the CDR3 is TGTGCCAGCAACCGCGACTCCTACAATGAGCAGTTCTTC.

This clonotype was seen just once. The rearrangement joins TRBV7-9 to TRBJ2-7, with D unresolved. The CDR3 extends over 11 amino acids. Germline CDR1 is SEHNR and CDR2 is FQNEAQ (reference sequence). V was shortened by 5 bases and J by 7 bases, with 9 bases between the two germline ends. The CDR3 sequence is CASSPLEEQYF. The CDR3 coding sequence is TGTGCCAGCAGCCCCCTTGAAGAGCAGTACTTC.

This clonotype has a handful of counts. J is TRBJ1-2 and V is TRBV19; D gene ambiguous. The CDR3 loop spans 14 amino acids. Germline V gene lookup returns CDR1 LNHDA and CDR2 SQIVND (reference sequence). Trimming left V 4 bases short and J 4 bases short, with 13 bases between. Here the CDR3 reads CASSTVETGYGYTF. Here the CDR3 DNA reads TGTGCCAGTAGTACGGTCGAGACTGGCTATGGCTACACCTTC.